This T cell receptor beta chain derives from a study of T cell changes during pregnancy in multiple sclerosis. The trim removed 9 bases at V and 5 bases at J, leaving 11 bases unmatched. The CDR3 spans 14 residues. Germline-derived CDR1 and CDR2 are LNHDA and SQIVND (reference sequence). Assay used: immunoSEQ multiplex PCR; TCRdb lists only in-frame clones, some missing. This table holds nearly 60,000 clones, 75% to 95% found once. The source is a female donor in good health, enrolled as a control in a pregnancy study. Sequences were derived from CD4+ T cells from peripheral blood mononuclear cells, sampled after pregnancy. The chain combines TRBV19 with TRBJ2-7, with 9 bases matching TRBD1. In nucleotides, the CDR3 is TGTGCCAGGGCACCCGGACAGGGGAGACACGAGCAGTACTTC. Its protein product is CARAPGQGRHEQYF. Filled out from reference TRBV19 and TRBJ2-7, the complete variable domain reads DGGITQSPKYLFRKEGQNVTLSCEQNLNHDAMYWYRQDPGQGLRLIYYSQIVNDFQKGDIAEGYSVSREKKESFPLTVTSAQKNPTAFYLCARAPGQGRHEQYFGPGTRLTVT.